Reported below is one TCR beta chain. Its cognate antigen is unknown. This may arise from a read error, as a much more abundant clone is one base away. The data belong to a study of identical twins. The CDR3 covers 13 residues. Germline CDR1 and CDR2: SQVTM and ANQGSEA. MiXCR was run by TCRdb on the 5' RACE reads, yielding one entry per CDR3 protein. The data hold about 1.7 million distinct CDR3 sequences, with around 29% observed a single time. Overall study results and limits: Out-of-frame alpha sequences shared by twins showed excess low generation probability. Models, which agreed with sharing between unrelated individuals, nonetheless underestimated the out-of-frame TCR alpha sharing seen in monozygotic twins. Sequences that were beta out-of-frame showed weaker excess twin sharing. Instead of following the same donors, the conclusions were based on cross-sectional statistical analysis.

The clonotype was recovered from a newborn girl in good health. The chain links TRBV29-1 to TRBJ2-5, with D possibly TRBD2 on 6 matching bases. The sequenced sample consisted of cord blood. The CDR3 coding sequence is TGCGGCGTTGCCAGACTAGTCCAAGAGACCCAGTACTTC. Residues: CGVARLVQETQYF. Complete variable domain (other parts from reference TRBV29-1 and TRBJ2-5): SAVISQKPSRDICQRGTSLTIQCQVDSQVTMMFWYRQQPGQSLTLIATANQGSEATYESGFVIDKFPISRPNLTFSTLTVSNMSPEDSSIYLCGVARLVQETQYFGPGTRLLVL.